The 2 T cell receptor beta chains listed next were all sequenced from one sample in a study of OX40 agonist ivuxolimab in advanced cancers. Profiled with immunoSEQ multiplex PCR; TCRdb holds only in-frame clones, not every one. The data hold about 59,000 clones, with less than 85% observed a single time. Sequencing used CD4+ or CD8+ T cells sorted from blood, obtained in a trial of the OX40 agonist ivuxolimab. The receptors here all came from an adult with an advanced solid tumor such as melanoma, head and neck, liver or kidney cancer.

The rearrangement joins TRBV19 to TRBJ1-2, with D unresolved. This CDR3 comprises 12 residues. Trimming took 7 bases from V and 3 from J, leaving 9 bases between them. Germline V gives CDR1 LNHDA, CDR2 SQIVND (reference sequence). The CDR3 loop is CASKIAYYGYTF. In DNA, the CDR3 is TGTGCCAGTAAGATAGCTTACTATGGCTACACCTTC.

The J gene is TRBJ2-7, the V gene TRBV29-1, with 10 nucleotides matching TRBD1. The CDR3 totals 13 residues. Germline V CDR1 and CDR2: SQVTM, ANQGSEA. With 7 bases clipped from V and 3 bases from J, the junction kept 6 bases outside the gene matches. CDR3 coding DNA: TGCAGCGGGGGACAGGGGCTGGGCTACGAGCAGTACTTC. Translated: CSGGQGLGYEQYF.